The 22 T cell receptor beta chains listed next were all sequenced from one sample in a study of blood T cell repertoires in COVID-19. Only in-frame clones appear in the TCRdb table, and some are missing; sequencing was by immunoSEQ multiplex PCR. The sample includes some 120,000 clones, 70% to 80% of them seen just once. The sequencing input was peripheral blood. These receptors were obtained from a human donor in a cohort sampled during active COVID-19.

The V call is TRBV28, the J call TRBJ1-2; a possible D gene is TRBD1 (6 bases). The length of the CDR3 is 15 residues. Trimming shortened V by 5 bases and J by 7 bases, and 20 bases separated the two germline ends. In germline, CDR1 is MDHEN, CDR2 SYDVKM. The CDR3 region is CASSTTGTGATGYTF. CDR3 coding DNA: TGTGCCAGCAGTACCACAGGGACCGGAGCTACTGGCTACACCTTC.

V and J are TRBV30 and TRBJ2-7; 8 bases align to TRBD2. The CDR3 spans 13 residues. Looked up from germline, CDR1 is GTSNPN and CDR2 is SVGIG (reference sequence). With 2 bases clipped from V and 2 bases from J, the junction kept 2 bases outside the gene matches. CDR3 bases: TGTGCCTGGAGTTCGGGACTAGCCTACGAGCAGTACTTC. Translating gives CAWSSGLAYEQYF.

The chain uses TRBV5-1 and TRBJ1-1; D gene ambiguous. This CDR3 is built from 14 residues. The V end was cut by 0 bases, the J end by 5 bases, with 11 bases between. Looked up from germline, CDR1 is SGHRS and CDR2 is YFSETQ. CDR3 coding DNA: TGCGCCAGCAGCTTGGCGTCGGGAAAAACTGAAGCTTTCTTT. This encodes CASSLASGKTEAFF.

The chain couples TRBV19 to TRBJ2-4; D possibly corresponds to TRBD1 (6 bases). The CDR3 consists of 13 residues. The germline V gene has CDR1 LNHDA and CDR2 SQIVND (reference sequence). Trimming cost V 3 bases and J 10 bases, with 13 bases left between them. DNA of the CDR3: TGTGCCAGTAGTATTCAGGGCCAGGGGATTCAGTACTTC. Protein product: CASSIQGQGIQYF.

This clone was seen once. The rearrangement joins TRBV11-2 to TRBJ2-5; D may be TRBD2 (6 bases). Germline V gives CDR1 SGHAT, CDR2 FQNNGV. The CDR3 extends over 15 amino acids. V was shortened by 3 bases and J by 2 bases, with 13 bases between the two germline ends. Here the CDR3 DNA reads TGTGCCAGCAGCTTTGGGGGGACTTTTCAAGAGACCCAGTACTTC. Translating it yields CASSFGGTFQETQYF. Using reference TRBV11-2 and TRBJ2-5 for the parts outside the CDR3, the full variable domain is EAGVAQSPRYKIIEKRQSVAFWCNPISGHATLYWYQQILGQGPKLLIQFQNNGVVDDSQLPKDRFSAERLKGVDSTLKIQPAKLEDSAVYLCASSFGGTFQETQYFGPGTRLLVL.

The chain joins TRBV7-2 to TRBJ2-5; D unresolved. CDR1 is SGHTA and CDR2 is FQGNSA in the germline V gene. CDR3 length: 11 residues. Trimming stripped 4 bases from V and 5 bases from J, with 5 bases between. CDR3 bases: TGTGCCAGCAGCTCCGGGGAGACCCAGTACTTC. Protein sequence: CASSSGETQYF.

The rearrangement uses TRBV19 and TRBJ2-5; TRBD1 matches 7 bases. J gave up 5 bases and V 5 bases, and 11 bases lay outside the gene matches. CDR1 and CDR2 from the germline V gene are LNHDA and SQIVND (reference sequence). The CDR3 consists of 15 residues. CDR3 DNA: TGTGCCAGTAGTGCCTTAGGACAGGTTATCGAGACCCAGTACTTC. Amino acid sequence: CASSALGQVIETQYF.

This chain links TRBV29-1 with TRBJ1-2, with D perhaps TRBD1 (6 bases). V lost 7 bases, J lost 2 bases, and 14 bases lay in between. Per germline, CDR1 SQVTM and CDR2 ANQGSEA. The CDR3 is 13 amino acids. CDR3 loop: CSGLSTGNYGYTF. The CDR3 DNA reads as TGCAGCGGTTTGAGTACAGGGAACTATGGCTACACCTTC.

The rearrangement joins TRBV21-1 to TRBJ1-1. TRBV21-1 is a pseudogene. This CDR3 contains 15 residues. Here the CDR3 DNA reads TGTGCCAGCAGCAGTCCGAGGAAAGACAACACTGAAGCTTTCTTT. Its protein product is CASSSPRKDNTEAFF.

This chain uses TRBV10-3 with TRBJ1-2, with 7 bases matching TRBD1. Germline lookup yields CDR1 ENHRY and CDR2 SYGVKD. This CDR3 is built from 13 residues. The J segment lost 5 bases and the V segment lost 10 bases, leaving 10 bases of the junction unmatched. The CDR3 is CATPGQSGYGYTF. The CDR3 nucleotides read TGTGCCACCCCGGGACAGTCGGGATATGGCTACACCTTC.

The chain combines TRBV5-1 with TRBJ1-1; D might be TRBD1 (6 bases). With 1 base removed from V and 3 bases from J, the gap between germline ends came to 13 bases. The CDR3 loop spans 15 amino acids. CDR1 and CDR2 from the germline V gene are SGHRS and YFSETQ. CDR3 coding DNA: TGCGCCAGCAGCTTGTATCCAGGGGAGCACACTGAAGCTTTCTTT. As protein: CASSLYPGEHTEAFF.

The chain recombines TRBV4-1 with TRBJ1-1; D perhaps matches TRBD1 (5 bases). V lost 2 bases and J 1 base, leaving 14 bases between the germline ends. This CDR3 contains 16 residues. The germline gives CDR1 MGHRA, CDR2 YSYEKL. DNA for the CDR3: TGCGCCAGCAGCCAAAGTGGGGCCAGGAGGAACACTGAAGCTTTCTTT. It translates to CASSQSGARRNTEAFF.

The chain recombines TRBV7-6 with TRBJ2-6; tentatively, D is TRBD2 (5 bases). In germline, CDR1 is SGHVS, CDR2 FNYEAQ. CDR3 length equals 18 residues. V was clipped by 5 bases and J by 0 bases, with 17 bases between them. CDR3 nucleotide sequence: TGTGCCAGCAGCGAACTAGTAGTCCTCACCTCTGGGGCCAACGTCCTGACTTTC. Translated: CASSELVVLTSGANVLTF. The complete variable domain, with remaining parts taken from reference TRBV7-6 and TRBJ2-6, reads GAGVSQSPRYKVTKRGQDVALRCDPISGHVSLYWYRQALGQGPEFLTYFNYEAQQDKSGLPNDRFSAERPEGSISTLTIQRTEQRDSAMYRCASSELVVLTSGANVLTFGAGSRLTVL.

V is TRBV6-2 or TRBV6-3 and J is TRBJ2-1; 9 nucleotides match TRBD2. Trimming at V came to 6 bases and at J to 4 bases, leaving 10 bases not matched to a gene. In germline, CDR1 is MNHEY, CDR2 SVGEGT. The CDR3 loop spans 16 amino acids. The DNA of the CDR3 is TGTGCCAGCAGCTCAAACCGGGCGGGAGGGTACAATGAGCAGTTCTTC. Protein sequence: CASSSNRAGGYNEQFF.

This clone was recorded at least ten times. This chain joins TRBV28 and TRBJ2-7, with 10 bases matching TRBD2. The J segment lost 1 base and the V segment lost 10 bases, leaving 10 bases of the junction unmatched. The CDR3 totals 15 residues. CDR1 is MDHEN, CDR2 SYDVKM, per germline. CDR3 region: CATNQAGGPSYEQYF. In DNA, the CDR3 is TGTGCCACAAACCAAGCGGGAGGGCCGTCCTACGAGCAGTACTTC.

The V call is TRBV7-9, the J call TRBJ2-1, with TRBD2 as a possible D gene (6 bases). The V and J ends lost 4 bases and 5 bases respectively, with 12 bases between them. The CDR3 runs 14 residues. Germline CDR1 reads SEHNR; CDR2 reads FQNEAQ (reference sequence). The CDR3: CASSSWGEHNEQFF. In nucleotides, the CDR3 is TGTGCCAGCAGCTCGTGGGGGGAACACAATGAGCAGTTCTTC.

This chain uses TRBV28 with TRBJ2-7, with TRBD1 identical over 7 bases. Germline CDR1 reads MDHEN; CDR2 reads SYDVKM. The CDR3 sequence is 14 residues long. V lost 1 base and J lost 7; bases outside the gene matches: 7. CDR3: CASSLLQGVGEQYF. The CDR3, as DNA: TGTGCCAGCAGTTTATTGCAGGGGGTAGGGGAGCAGTACTTC.

The rearrangement joins TRBV9 to TRBJ2-1; 7 bases match TRBD2. V shed 4 bases, J shed 1 base, and the junction held 5 bases outside the gene matches. The germline V gene has CDR1 SGDLS and CDR2 YYNGEE. The CDR3 extends over 15 amino acids. CDR3 in amino acids: CASSSGGRSYNEQFF. As DNA, the CDR3 is TGTGCCAGCAGCTCGGGGGGTAGGTCCTACAATGAGCAGTTCTTC.

Comment on this clone: This specimen includes other DNA sequences encoding the same CDR3. V gene TRBV7-2 combines with J gene TRBJ2-1; no clear D gene. Germline V gives CDR1 SGHTA, CDR2 FQGNSA. CDR3 length: 15 residues. V gave up 1 base and J gave up 2 bases, with 9 bases separating them. The CDR3 loop reads CASSLGTRAYNEQFF. The CDR3, as DNA: TGTGCCAGCAGCTTAGGTACGAGAGCCTACAATGAGCAGTTCTTC.

V usage is TRBV6-2 or TRBV6-3 and J usage is TRBJ1-1; 9 bases line up with TRBD1. In germline, CDR1 is MNHEY, CDR2 SVGEGT. V gave up 2 bases and J gave up 8 bases; unmatched junction bases: 9. There are 15 residues in the CDR3. CDR3 in amino acids: CASSYGDRVISEAFF. CDR3 DNA sequence: TGTGCCAGCAGTTACGGGGACAGGGTGATCTCCGAAGCTTTCTTT.

The chain carries TRBV10-3 and TRBJ1-2; D is perhaps TRBD1 (5 bases). Trimming stripped 6 bases from V and 6 bases from J, with 14 bases between. This CDR3 is 13 amino acids long. Germline-derived CDR1 and CDR2 are ENHRY and SYGVKD. The CDR3 DNA follows: TGTGCCATCAGATTTGGGGGGAAGGATGGCTACACCTTC. Encoded protein: CAIRFGGKDGYTF.

This chain uses TRBV28 with TRBJ2-7; D might be TRBD1 (7 bases). CDR3 length: 14 residues. Deletions cut 2 bases from V and 9 bases from J, with 17 bases between. CDR1 and CDR2 from the germline V gene are MDHEN and SYDVKM. As DNA, the CDR3 is TGTGCCAGCAGTTTACCCGGAGGGACAGTCTGGCAGTACTTC. Its translation: CASSLPGGTVWQYF.